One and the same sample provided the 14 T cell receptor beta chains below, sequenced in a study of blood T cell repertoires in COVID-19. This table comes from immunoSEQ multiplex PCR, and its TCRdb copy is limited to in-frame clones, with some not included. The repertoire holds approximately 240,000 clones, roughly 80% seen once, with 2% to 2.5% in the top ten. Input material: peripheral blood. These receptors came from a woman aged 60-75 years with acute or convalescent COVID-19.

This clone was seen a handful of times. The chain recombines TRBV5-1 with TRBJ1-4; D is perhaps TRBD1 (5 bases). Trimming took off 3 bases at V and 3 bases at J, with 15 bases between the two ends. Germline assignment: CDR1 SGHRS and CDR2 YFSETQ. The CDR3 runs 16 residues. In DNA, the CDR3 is TGCGCCAGCAGCTCCCTGGGGCAGCAAGCTAATGAAAAACTGTTTTTT. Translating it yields CASSSLGQQANEKLFF.

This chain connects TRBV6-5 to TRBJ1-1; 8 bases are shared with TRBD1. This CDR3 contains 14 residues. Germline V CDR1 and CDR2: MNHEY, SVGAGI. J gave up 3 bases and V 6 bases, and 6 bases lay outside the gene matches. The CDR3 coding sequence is TGTGCCAGCAGCACAGGGGGGGATTACACTGAAGCTTTCTTT. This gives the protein CASSTGGDYTEAFF.

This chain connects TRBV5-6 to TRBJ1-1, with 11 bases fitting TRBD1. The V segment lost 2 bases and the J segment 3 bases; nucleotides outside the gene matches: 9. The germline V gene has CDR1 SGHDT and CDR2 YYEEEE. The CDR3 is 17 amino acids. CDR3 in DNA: TGTGCCAGCAGCTTAACCGGGACAGGGGGTACGGACACTGAAGCTTTCTTT. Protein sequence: CASSLTGTGGTDTEAFF.

The CDR3 DNA reads TGTGCCAGCAGCTTGCGAGTCCCCGGGGAGCTGTTTTTT. This translates into CASSLRVPGELFF. This chain connects TRBV5-6 to TRBJ2-2; D unclear. Germline CDR1 reads SGHDT; CDR2 reads YYEEEE. Trimming took 1 base from V and 6 from J, leaving 7 bases between them. This CDR3 region has 13 residues.

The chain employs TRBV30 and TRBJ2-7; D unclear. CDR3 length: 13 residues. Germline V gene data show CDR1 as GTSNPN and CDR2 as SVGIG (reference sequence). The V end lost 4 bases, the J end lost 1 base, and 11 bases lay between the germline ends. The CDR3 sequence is CAWKQTKSYEQYF. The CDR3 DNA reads TGTGCCTGGAAACAGACGAAGTCCTACGAGCAGTACTTC.

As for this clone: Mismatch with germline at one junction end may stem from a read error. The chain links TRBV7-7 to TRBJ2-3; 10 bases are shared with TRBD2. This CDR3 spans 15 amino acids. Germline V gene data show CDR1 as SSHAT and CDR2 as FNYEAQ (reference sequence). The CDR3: CASSRGLAGTDTQYF. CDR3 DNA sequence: TGTGCTAGCAGCCGAGGACTAGCGGGCACAGATACGCAGTATTTT. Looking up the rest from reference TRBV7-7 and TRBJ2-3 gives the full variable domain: GAGVSQSPRYKVTKRGQDVTLRCDPISSHATLYWYQQALGQGPEFLTYFNYEAQPDKSGLPSDRFSAERPEGSISTLTIQRTEQRDSAMYRCASSRGLAGTDTQYFGPGTRLTVL.

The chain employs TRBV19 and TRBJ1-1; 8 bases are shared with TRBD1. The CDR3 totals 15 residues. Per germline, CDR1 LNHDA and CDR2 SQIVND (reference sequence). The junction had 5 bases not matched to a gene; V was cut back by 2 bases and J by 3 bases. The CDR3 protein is CASSIIHRGDTEAFF. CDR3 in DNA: TGTGCCAGTAGTATAATTCACAGGGGGGACACTGAAGCTTTCTTT.

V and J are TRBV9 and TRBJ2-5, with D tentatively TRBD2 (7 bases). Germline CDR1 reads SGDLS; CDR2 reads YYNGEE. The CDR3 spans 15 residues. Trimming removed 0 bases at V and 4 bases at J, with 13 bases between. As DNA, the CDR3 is TGTGCCAGCAGCGTAGAACGGGGGGCCCTAGAGACCCAGTACTTC. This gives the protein CASSVERGALETQYF.

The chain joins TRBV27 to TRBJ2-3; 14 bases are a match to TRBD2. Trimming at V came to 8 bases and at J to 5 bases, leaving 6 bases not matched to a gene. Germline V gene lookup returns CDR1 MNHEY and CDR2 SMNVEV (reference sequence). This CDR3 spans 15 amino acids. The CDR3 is CASQGLAGVGDTQYF. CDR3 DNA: TGTGCCAGCCAGGGACTAGCGGGGGTTGGAGATACGCAGTATTTT.

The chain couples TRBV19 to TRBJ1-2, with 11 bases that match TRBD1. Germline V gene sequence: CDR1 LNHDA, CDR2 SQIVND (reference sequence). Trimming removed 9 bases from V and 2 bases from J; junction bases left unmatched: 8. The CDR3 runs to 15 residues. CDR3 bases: TGTGCCAGCAGTGGACAGGGGGCGTTGAACTATGGCTACACCTTC. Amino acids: CASSGQGALNYGYTF. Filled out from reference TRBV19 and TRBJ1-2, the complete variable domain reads DGGITQSPKYLFRKEGQNVTLSCEQNLNHDAMYWYRQDPGQGLRLIYYSQIVNDFQKGDIAEGYSVSREKKESFPLTVTSAQKNPTAFYLCASSGQGALNYGYTFGSGTRLTVV.

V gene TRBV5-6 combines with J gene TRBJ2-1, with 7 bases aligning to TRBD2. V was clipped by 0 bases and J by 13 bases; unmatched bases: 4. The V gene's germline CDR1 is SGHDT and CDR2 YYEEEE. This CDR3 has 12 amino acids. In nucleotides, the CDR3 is TGTGCCAGCAGCTTGGGGAAGACTAGCCAGTTCTTC. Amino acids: CASSLGKTSQFF.

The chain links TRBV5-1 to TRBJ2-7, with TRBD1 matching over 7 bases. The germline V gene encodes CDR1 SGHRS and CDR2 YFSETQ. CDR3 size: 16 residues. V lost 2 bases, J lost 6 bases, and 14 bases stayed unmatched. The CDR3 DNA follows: TGCGCCAGCAGCTTCCTACCGGGACAGCCCAGTCCCGAGCAGTACTTC. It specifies CASSFLPGQPSPEQYF.

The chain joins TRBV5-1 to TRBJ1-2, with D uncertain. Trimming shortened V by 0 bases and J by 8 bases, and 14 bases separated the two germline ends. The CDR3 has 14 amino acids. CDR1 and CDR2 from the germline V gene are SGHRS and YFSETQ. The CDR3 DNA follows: TGCGCCAGCAGCTTGGGATCCGGTCCGCTCGGCTACACCTTC. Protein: CASSLGSGPLGYTF.

This CDR3 reads CASSQALTSRMGQETQYF. The CDR3 bases are TGTGCCAGCAGCCAAGCACTGACTTCCAGAATGGGCCAAGAGACCCAGTACTTC. The chain employs TRBV4-2 and TRBJ2-5, with no clear D. Germline V gene data show CDR1 as LGHNA and CDR2 as YNFKEQ. CDR3 length equals 18 residues. Deletions cut 1 base from V and 1 base from J, with 19 bases between.